These T cell receptor beta chains were read from a single sample in a study of identical twins. TCRdb reprocessed the 5' RACE reads with MiXCR, giving one entry per CDR3 protein. The repertoire holds hundreds of thousands of distinct CDR3 sequences, with around 10% as singletons. Sequenced sample: memory (CD45RO+) T cells sorted from blood. The receptors derive from a young woman in good health. Both conserved end residues are part of each CDR3. Fields, in order: V gene, clone size, J gene, D gene, CDR3 DNA, CDR3 protein. The D gene is left open where the match is weak. Not all rows give a size; the values are once, few, many and, for expanded clones, a class.

v_call: TRBV5-5
clone_size: many
j_call: TRBJ2-1
d_call: .
cdr3_nt: TGTGCCAGCAGCTTGGGGCAGCTCTACAATGAGCAGTTCTTC
cdr3_aa: CASSLGQLYNEQFF

v_call: TRBV20-1
clone_size: few
j_call: TRBJ2-5
d_call: TRBD2
cdr3_nt: TGCAGTGCGAGAGGACTAGCGGGGACGGTGGGCCAAGAGACCCAGTACTTC
cdr3_aa: CSARGLAGTVGQETQYF

v_call: TRBV29-1
clone_size: .
j_call: TRBJ1-2
d_call: TRBD1
cdr3_nt: TGCAGCGTTGCCCGGGACAGGGGGCGTCTAAGCTATGGCTACACCTTC
cdr3_aa: CSVARDRGRLSYGYTF

v_call: TRBV16
clone_size: .
j_call: TRBJ2-1
d_call: .
cdr3_nt: TGTGCCAGCAGCCCCCCCGACTTAAGCTCCTACAATGAGCAGTTCTTC
cdr3_aa: CASSPPDLSSYNEQFF

v_call: TRBV7-2
clone_size: .
j_call: TRBJ2-2
d_call: .
cdr3_nt: TGTGCCAGCAGCTTAGAACGGGTCACCGGGGAGCTGTTTTTT
cdr3_aa: CASSLERVTGELFF

v_call: TRBV6-2/TRBV6-3
clone_size: .
j_call: TRBJ2-6
d_call: .
cdr3_nt: TGTGCCAGCAGTTACGGTAACTCTGGGGCCAACGTCCTGACTTTC
cdr3_aa: CASSYGNSGANVLTF

v_call: TRBV12-3/TRBV12-4
clone_size: many
j_call: TRBJ2-5
d_call: .
cdr3_nt: TGTGCCACGCTGCGAAGCGGTGAAGAGACCCAGTACTTC
cdr3_aa: CATLRSGEETQYF

v_call: TRBV12-5
clone_size: few
j_call: TRBJ2-1
d_call: .
cdr3_nt: TGTGCTAGTGGTTCCAGGGGAGGTTCCTACAATGAGCAGTTCTTC
cdr3_aa: CASGSRGGSYNEQFF

v_call: TRBV7-9
clone_size: few
j_call: TRBJ2-6
d_call: .
cdr3_nt: TGTGCCAGCAGCTTAGACTCGGGGGCCAACGTCCTGTCTTTC
cdr3_aa: CASSLDSGANVLSF

v_call: TRBV7-9
clone_size: few
j_call: TRBJ2-3
d_call: TRBD2
cdr3_nt: TGTGCCAGCACCGTGGGACTAGCCGAGACAGATACGCAGTATTTT
cdr3_aa: CASTVGLAETDTQYF

v_call: TRBV5-1
clone_size: .
j_call: TRBJ1-2
d_call: .
cdr3_nt: TGCGCCAGCAGTAACCCCGAAGTTTATGGCTACACCTTC
cdr3_aa: CASSNPEVYGYTF

v_call: TRBV19
clone_size: .
j_call: TRBJ2-1
d_call: .
cdr3_nt: TGTGCCAGTAGTATTGGGTCCACCAGGGAATACAATGAGCAGTTCTTC
cdr3_aa: CASSIGSTREYNEQFF

v_call: TRBV30
clone_size: .
j_call: TRBJ2-1
d_call: TRBD2
cdr3_nt: TGTGCCTGGGGGCGGCTAGCGGTTAACAATGAGCAGTTCTTC
cdr3_aa: CAWGRLAVNNEQFF

v_call: TRBV29-1
clone_size: few
j_call: TRBJ2-7
d_call: TRBD1
cdr3_nt: TGCAGCGTTGAGGGACAGGGGAACGCCGAGCAGTACTTC
cdr3_aa: CSVEGQGNAEQYF

v_call: TRBV29-1
clone_size: few
j_call: TRBJ2-5
d_call: TRBD2
cdr3_nt: TGCAGCGTGGGCGGTACTAGCGGTAGGGAGACCCAGTACTTC
cdr3_aa: CSVGGTSGRETQYF

v_call: TRBV27
clone_size: few
j_call: TRBJ1-2
d_call: .
cdr3_nt: TGTGCCAGCAGTTTTATAGTCGGTGGCTATGGCTACACCTTC
cdr3_aa: CASSFIVGGYGYTF

v_call: TRBV3-1
clone_size: few
j_call: TRBJ2-2
d_call: TRBD1
cdr3_nt: TGTGCCAGCAGCCGCATCGACAGGGGGGACACCGGGGAGCTGTTTTTT
cdr3_aa: CASSRIDRGDTGELFF

v_call: TRBV11-2
clone_size: many
j_call: TRBJ2-5
d_call: TRBD2
cdr3_nt: TGTGCCAGCAGCTTAGGTGGTAGCGGGGAGACCCAGTACTTC
cdr3_aa: CASSLGGSGETQYF

v_call: TRBV20-1
clone_size: .
j_call: TRBJ2-5
d_call: .
cdr3_nt: TGCAGTGCTAAAGTCCCAGGGGCAGAGACCCAGTACTTC
cdr3_aa: CSAKVPGAETQYF

v_call: TRBV6-2/TRBV6-3
clone_size: few
j_call: TRBJ2-6
d_call: TRBD2
cdr3_nt: TGTGCCAGCAGTTACATTCGGGGGGTGCCCTCTGGGGCCAACGTCCTGACTTTC
cdr3_aa: CASSYIRGVPSGANVLTF

v_call: TRBV27
clone_size: few
j_call: TRBJ2-1
d_call: .
cdr3_nt: TGTGCCAGCAGTGCCCCAGACCGGAATGAGCAGTTCTTC
cdr3_aa: CASSAPDRNEQFF

v_call: TRBV20-1
clone_size: .
j_call: TRBJ1-2
d_call: .
cdr3_nt: TGCAGTGCTACGTCCCGGGACGGGTATGGCTACACCTTC
cdr3_aa: CSATSRDGYGYTF

v_call: TRBV4-3
clone_size: many
j_call: TRBJ2-7
d_call: .
cdr3_nt: TGCGCCAGCAGCCAAGATCACAGGGCCGGAGAGCAGTACTTC
cdr3_aa: CASSQDHRAGEQYF

v_call: TRBV7-8
clone_size: many
j_call: TRBJ2-7
d_call: .
cdr3_nt: TGTGCCAGCAGCACACAGGCTTCCTACGAGCAGTACTTC
cdr3_aa: CASSTQASYEQYF

v_call: TRBV10-3
clone_size: few
j_call: TRBJ1-3
d_call: TRBD1
cdr3_nt: TGTGCCGTGGGACAGGGAAAAGCTGGAAACACCATATATTTT
cdr3_aa: CAVGQGKAGNTIYF

v_call: TRBV19
clone_size: few
j_call: TRBJ2-3
d_call: .
cdr3_nt: TGTGCCAGTAGCCCCCCGGGACACTTCCCTGGTACGCAGTATTTT
cdr3_aa: CASSPPGHFPGTQYF

v_call: TRBV27
clone_size: .
j_call: TRBJ2-7
d_call: TRBD1
cdr3_nt: TGTGCCAGCAGTTTACGGGACAGGGGCGAGCAGTACTTC
cdr3_aa: CASSLRDRGEQYF

v_call: TRBV6-2/TRBV6-3
clone_size: .
j_call: TRBJ2-2
d_call: .
cdr3_nt: TGTGCCAGCAGTCTCAATTGGGCCGGGGAGCTGTTTTTT
cdr3_aa: CASSLNWAGELFF

v_call: TRBV29-1
clone_size: many
j_call: TRBJ2-3
d_call: TRBD2
cdr3_nt: TGCAGCGTCCTCGGACTAGCGGGACGGTATTTT
cdr3_aa: CSVLGLAGRYF

v_call: TRBV6-2/TRBV6-3
clone_size: .
j_call: TRBJ2-6
d_call: TRBD1
cdr3_nt: TGTGCCAGCCGCCAGAGGGACAGCTCTGGGGCCAACGTCCTGACTTTC
cdr3_aa: CASRQRDSSGANVLTF

v_call: TRBV25-1
clone_size: many
j_call: TRBJ2-7
d_call: .
cdr3_nt: TGTGCCAGCAGTGTATCTTACGAGCAGTACTTC
cdr3_aa: CASSVSYEQYF

v_call: TRBV6-5
clone_size: .
j_call: TRBJ2-7
d_call: TRBD2
cdr3_nt: TGTGCCAGCAGTTCTCTAGCGGGGGGCTACTACGAGCAGTACTTC
cdr3_aa: CASSSLAGGYYEQYF

v_call: TRBV20-1
clone_size: many
j_call: TRBJ1-5
d_call: .
cdr3_nt: TGCAGTGCCTCCCTTTTCCAGGGGCAGCCCCAGCATTTT
cdr3_aa: CSASLFQGQPQHF

v_call: TRBV6-5
clone_size: .
j_call: TRBJ2-1
d_call: .
cdr3_nt: TGTGCCAGCAGTTCCCTCGGGGCTTACAATGAGCAGTTCTTC
cdr3_aa: CASSSLGAYNEQFF

v_call: TRBV7-6
clone_size: few
j_call: TRBJ2-3
d_call: TRBD2
cdr3_nt: TGTGCCAGCAGCCGACTAGCGGAGGTCTCAGATACGCAGTATTTT
cdr3_aa: CASSRLAEVSDTQYF

v_call: TRBV11-3
clone_size: .
j_call: TRBJ2-3
d_call: TRBD1
cdr3_nt: TGTGCCAGCAGCTCCACCTTGGGCAGGGGGCAAGCAGATACGCAGTATTTT
cdr3_aa: CASSSTLGRGQADTQYF

v_call: TRBV11-2
clone_size: few
j_call: TRBJ2-4
d_call: TRBD1
cdr3_nt: TGTGCCAGCAGCTTATACGGGGGACAGGGGCTAGCCAAAAACATTCAGTACTTC
cdr3_aa: CASSLYGGQGLAKNIQYF

v_call: TRBV20-1
clone_size: .
j_call: TRBJ2-4
d_call: .
cdr3_nt: TGCAGTGCCCCTGGGGTTAGAGTATTAGGCAAAAACATTCAGTACTTC
cdr3_aa: CSAPGVRVLGKNIQYF

v_call: TRBV7-8
clone_size: many
j_call: TRBJ2-1
d_call: TRBD2
cdr3_nt: TGTGCCAGCAGCTTCCTCGGACTAGCGGAAAATGAGCAGTTCTTC
cdr3_aa: CASSFLGLAENEQFF

v_call: TRBV3-1
clone_size: many
j_call: TRBJ2-7
d_call: TRBD1
cdr3_nt: TGTGCCAGCAGTCTCCGACAGGGGGTGTACGAGCAGTACTTC
cdr3_aa: CASSLRQGVYEQYF

v_call: TRBV12-3/TRBV12-4
clone_size: many
j_call: TRBJ1-1
d_call: .
cdr3_nt: TGTGCCAGCAGTTTAAACGGTAACACTGAAGCTTTCTTT
cdr3_aa: CASSLNGNTEAFF

v_call: TRBV6-4
clone_size: .
j_call: TRBJ2-1
d_call: TRBD2
cdr3_nt: TGTGCCAGCAGTGAAGCGGGGGAACACAATGAGCAGTTCTTC
cdr3_aa: CASSEAGEHNEQFF